The T cell receptor (beta chain) under discussion was sequenced for a study of T cell responses to AZD1222 COVID-19 vaccine. Study results and limitations: Researchers took repertoire samples only after the peak T cell response had come. Donors in the cohort were predominantly white British and more often female, and clonal diversity was possibly underestimated. Nearly half of the spike-specific TCRs reportedly recognize variant regions that carry no mutations.

Of note for this clone: Its matching antigen is unknown.

Sequencing was performed with immunoSEQ multiplex PCR; in TCRdb, only in-frame clones are kept and a portion is missing. The sample holds some 130,000 clones, roughly 88% seen once. Germline loops: CDR1 MDHEN, CDR2 SYDVKM. The CDR3 extends over 15 amino acids. The junction had 7 bases not matched to a gene; V was cut back by 3 bases and J by 9 bases. The chain couples TRBV28 to TRBJ1-6; 8 nucleotides align to TRBD1. This sequence originates from an adult who received the AZD1222 COVID-19 vaccine. The specimen was peripheral blood, collected 28 days after the second AZD1222 dose. The CDR3 bases are TGTGCCAGCAGTTTCGTCACAGGGGGGGTTTCACCCCTCCACTTT. Amino acids: CASSFVTGGVSPLHF.